These 18 T cell receptor beta chains were sequenced from one sample in a study of blood T cells in healthy people across ages. Next came a second PCR, run for about 7 to 11 cycles, which used a sample-barcoded 5' primer along with a J-beta primer mix. TCRdb used MiXCR to reprocess the 5' RACE reads, holding one entry per CDR3 protein. Of 1,300,000 or so distinct CDR3 sequences in the sample, approximately 59% are singletons; the top ten hold approximately 7%. The sequencing input was blood. These receptors were collected from a man between 18 and 29 years old in good health.

This clonotype appeared a single time. The chain is built from TRBV6-2 or TRBV6-3 and TRBJ2-5; 9 bases map to TRBD2. V shed 2 bases and J 7 bases; nucleotides not matched to a gene: 20. Germline CDR1 reads MNHEY; CDR2 reads SVGEGT. This CDR3 region has 19 residues. The CDR3 protein is CASSYHDSFLAGNAGTQYF. As DNA, the CDR3 is TGTGCCAGCAGTTACCACGACTCCTTCCTAGCGGGGAACGCGGGGACCCAGTACTTC.

The V call is TRBV20-1, the J call TRBJ2-7; D is undetermined. The CDR3 extends over 14 amino acids. Trimming left V 1 base short and J 1 base short, with 11 bases between. Germline V gene data show CDR1 as DFQATT and CDR2 as SNEGSKA (reference sequence). In DNA form, the CDR3 reads TGCAGTGCTAGAGTCCCCAGAAAGTCCTACGAGCAGTACTTC. Translation: CSARVPRKSYEQYF.

The chain couples TRBV3-1 to TRBJ2-7; TRBD1 agrees at 7 bases. CDR3 size: 14 residues. V shed 4 bases and J 2 bases; nucleotides not matched to a gene: 5. The V gene's germline CDR1 is LGHDT and CDR2 YNNKEL (reference sequence). This CDR3 reads CASSRDRTAYEQYF. In nucleotides, the CDR3 is TGTGCCAGCAGCCGGGACAGAACAGCCTACGAGCAGTACTTC.

This clonotype was counted a few times. The chain carries TRBV6-5 and TRBJ2-7; D gene unclear. Germline V lookup: CDR1 MNHEY, CDR2 SVGAGI. Between the trimmed V and J ends, which lost 2 bases and 2 bases, there was a span of 10 bases. CDR3 length equals 14 residues. The CDR3 DNA follows: TGTGCCAGCAGTTACGGCAGCCTAACCTACGAGCAGTACTTC. Translation: CASSYGSLTYEQYF.

J is TRBJ2-7 and V is TRBV5-4; 12 positions agree with TRBD2. Germline V lookup: CDR1 SGHNT, CDR2 YYREEE (reference sequence). This CDR3 spans 15 amino acids. Trimming cost V 4 bases and J 3 bases; bases outside gene matches: 5. The DNA for the CDR3 is TGTGCCAGCAGCAAAACTAGCGGGAGGTTCTACGAGCAGTACTTC. Its translation: CASSKTSGRFYEQYF.

This clonotype has only a few counts. The V and J genes are TRBV5-1 and TRBJ1-5; D ambiguous. This CDR3 has 16 amino acids. Trimming left V 0 bases short and J 4 bases short, with 14 bases between. Germline V lookup: CDR1 SGHRS, CDR2 YFSETQ. CDR3 loop: CASSLGASNLNQPQHF. The CDR3 bases are TGCGCCAGCAGCTTGGGGGCCAGCAACCTAAATCAGCCCCAGCATTTT.

This clonotype was detected a few times. The chain carries TRBV3-1 and TRBJ2-5; D is ambiguous. V was trimmed by 1 base and J by 7 bases, leaving 4 bases between them. The CDR3 length is 11 residues. Germline CDR1 and CDR2: LGHDT and YNNKEL (reference sequence). The CDR3 sequence: CASSQVATQYF. The CDR3, as DNA: TGTGCCAGCAGCCAAGTTGCGACCCAGTACTTC.

The chain is built from TRBV29-1 and TRBJ2-1; D is unclear. Trimming took off 4 bases at V and 5 bases at J, with 12 bases between the two ends. Germline CDR1 is SQVTM and CDR2 is ANQGSEA. There are 13 residues in the CDR3. CDR3 nucleotide sequence: TGCAGCGTTGGGCCGCTGTGGGACAATGAGCAGTTCTTC. Its protein is CSVGPLWDNEQFF.

This clonotype was detected only once. The gene calls are TRBV9 and TRBJ2-1; no definite D call. From germline, CDR1 is SGDLS and CDR2 YYNGEE. The CDR3 length is 9 residues. V was cut by 6 bases and J by 8 bases, with 3 bases left in between. This chain's CDR3 is CASNDEQFF. CDR3 nucleotide sequence: TGTGCCAGCAATGATGAGCAGTTCTTC.

This chain uses TRBV27 with TRBJ2-4, with D perhaps matching TRBD2 (5 bases). The germline V gene has CDR1 MNHEY and CDR2 SMNVEV (reference sequence). The CDR3 totals 13 residues. As DNA, the CDR3 is TGTGCGACGGGGAGCCCGGATGGAGGCATTCAGTACTTC. Its protein product is CATGSPDGGIQYF.

The rearrangement uses TRBV27 and TRBJ2-3; possible D gene TRBD2, 5 bases. CDR3 length: 15 residues. V was pared by 3 bases and J by 1 base, with 11 bases between. Germline V CDR1 and CDR2: MNHEY, SMNVEV (reference sequence). The CDR3 nucleotides are TGTGCCAGCAGTTTCTTCGAGAGGGGCACAGATACGCAGTATTTT. Encoded protein: CASSFFERGTDTQYF.

The genes are TRBV11-2 and TRBJ2-7; the D call may be TRBD1 or TRBD2 (6 bases each). The J call may not be correct, given that the DNA end is closer to TRBJ2-5. The CDR3 is made up of 15 amino acids. Germline loops: CDR1 SGHAT, CDR2 FQNNGV. The CDR3 loop reads CASSFAGVRGETQYF. In DNA, the CDR3 is TGTGCCAGCAGCTTTGCAGGGGTTCGGGGGGAGACCCAGTACTTC.

The gene calls are TRBV5-5 and TRBJ2-1; 9 bases are a match to TRBD2. Germline values: CDR1 SGHKS, CDR2 YYEKEE (reference sequence). The CDR3 runs 21 residues. V lost 0 bases, J lost 0 bases, and 16 bases stayed unmatched. CDR3 amino acids: CASSLDWDIWRGGGSYNEQFF. DNA for the CDR3: TGTGCCAGCAGCTTGGATTGGGATATATGGCGGGGGGGCGGCTCCTACAATGAGCAGTTCTTC.

This clonotype was detected a few times. The chain is built from TRBV7-9 and TRBJ1-4; 10 bases map to TRBD1. The length of the CDR3 is 14 residues. The germline CDR1 and CDR2 sequences are SEHNR and FQNEAQ (reference sequence). The V segment lost 9 bases and the J segment 7 bases; nucleotides outside the gene matches: 8. CDR3 coding DNA: TGTGCCAGGAACCCCGGGACAGGGGTTGAAAAACTGTTTTTT. Residues: CARNPGTGVEKLFF.

The rearrangement links TRBV25-1 to TRBJ2-7; maybe TRBD2 (6 bases). This CDR3 comprises 16 residues. From germline, CDR1 is MGHDK and CDR2 SYGVNS. With 3 bases removed from V and 0 bases from J, the gap between germline ends came to 15 bases. The CDR3, as DNA: TGTGCCAGCAGTGATTGGGGGGTTGCCAGCTCCTACGAGCAGTACTTC. Amino acid sequence: CASSDWGVASSYEQYF.

This rearrangement joins TRBV7-9 to TRBJ1-6, with 7 positions matching TRBD1. V lost 5 bases and J lost 8; bases outside the gene matches: 15. Per germline, CDR1 SEHNR and CDR2 FQNEAQ (reference sequence). This CDR3 has 17 amino acids. CDR3 bases: TGTGCCAGCAGCCCTATGGCCGAAGCGACAGGGTATTCACCCCTCCACTTT. It codes for CASSPMAEATGYSPLHF.

The chain has TRBV6-2 or TRBV6-3 and TRBJ2-1, with a tentative D call TRBD1 (6 bases). V was cut by 1 base and J by 6 bases, with 13 bases left in between. Germline values: CDR1 MNHEY, CDR2 SVGEGT. The CDR3 is 15 amino acids. CDR3 in amino acids: CASSYWDKAPNEQFF. CDR3 nucleotide sequence: TGTGCCAGCAGTTACTGGGACAAAGCCCCCAATGAGCAGTTCTTC.

This clonotype came up a few times. CDR3 bases: TGCGCCAGCAGCCAAGTTTTACGGGGTGGGAACAATGAGCAGTTCTTC. Translating gives CASSQVLRGGNNEQFF. The chain combines TRBV4-1 with TRBJ2-1; D perhaps matches TRBD2 (5 bases). Germline CDR1 reads MGHRA; CDR2 reads YSYEKL. CDR3 length: 16 residues. The ends were cut back, 1 base at V and 5 bases at J, with 15 bases in the middle.